The clone carrying this T cell receptor (beta chain) was detected a few times. The record originates from a study of T-cell reconstitution after alpha-beta-depleted transplantation in children. Unique molecular identifiers were incorporated during preparation of the TCRbeta library. TCRdb reanalysed the PCR reads using MiXCR and keeps one entry per CDR3 protein. The sample holds roughly 500,000 distinct CDR3 sequences, less than 35% seen once. The CDR3 runs to 16 residues. V was trimmed by 0 bases and J by 0 bases, leaving 11 bases between them. Germline-derived CDR1 and CDR2 are SGHKS and YYEKEE (reference sequence).

The source material was PBMCs from the stem cell graft donor, sampled from the stem cell graft. The chain has TRBV5-5 and TRBJ2-3; D is unclear. The sequence was obtained from a human donor who donated a stem cell graft to a child with aplastic anemia. The CDR3 loop reads CASSLEATYSTDTQYF. The CDR3 DNA sequence: TGTGCCAGCAGCTTGGAGGCAACCTATAGCACAGATACGCAGTATTTT. The full variable domain, completed using reference TRBV5-5 and TRBJ2-3, is DAGVTQSPTHLIKTRGQQVTLRCSPISGHKSVSWYQQVLGQGPQFIFQYYEKEERGRGNFPDRFSARQFPNYSSELNVNALLLGDSALYLCASSLEATYSTDTQYFGPGTRLTVL.